The clone carrying this T cell receptor beta chain was picked up a small number of times. Its antigen is still unknown. This record comes from a study of T cells in localized non-small cell lung cancer. Study findings and constraints: T cell clonality was highest in uninvolved adjacent lung, above tumor.

Only in-frame clones appear in the TCRdb table, and some are missing; sequencing was by immunoSEQ multiplex PCR. The table includes roughly 38,000 clones, about 88% detected once. V lost 5 bases and J lost 7, with 14 bases in between. Germline V gene lookup returns CDR1 SNHLY and CDR2 FYNNEI. This CDR3 contains 13 residues. This specimen was peripheral blood, taken before any cancer treatment. The chain links TRBV2 to TRBJ1-2; no firm D call. The source of this sequence is a man aged 18 to 49 with stage I lung adenocarcinoma. CDR3 coding DNA: TGTGCCAGCAGTAATGATGAAACAGCTGGCTACACCTTC. Translating it yields CASSNDETAGYTF.